Listed here are 13 T cell receptor beta chains from one sample, sequenced in a study of shared clonotypes between healthy human individuals. Sequencing was performed with immunoSEQ multiplex PCR; in TCRdb, only in-frame clones are kept and a portion is missing. Of more than 2 million clones listed, 85% to 95% were seen once; the top ten hold 0.13%. Sequencing used naive CD4+ T cells sorted from blood. As to subset: CD45RA+ positively selected. Receptor source: a man aged 18 to 29 in good health.

This clone was observed a single time. The V call is TRBV7-9, the J call TRBJ1-2, with D hard to call. The CDR3 length is 14 residues. CDR1 is SEHNR, CDR2 FQNEAQ, per germline (reference sequence). V lost 5 bases to trimming and J lost 2 bases, with 12 bases between them. The CDR3 region is CASSARTENYGYTF. CDR3 bases: TGTGCCAGCAGCGCCCGGACTGAGAACTATGGCTACACCTTC.

To note about this clone: Other nucleotide sequences from this sample produce the same CDR3. This chain uses TRBV6-5 with TRBJ2-7; TRBD2 might be the D (5 bases). This CDR3 has 12 residues. The V and J ends lost 6 bases and 3 bases respectively, with 9 bases between them. Germline CDR1 reads MNHEY; CDR2 reads SVGAGI. The CDR3 coding sequence is TGTGCCAGCAGCCGTCGGGGCTACGAGCAGTACTTC. Translating it yields CASSRRGYEQYF.

CDR3 amino acids: CASSFWTGKDEQYF. As DNA, the CDR3 is TGCGCCAGCAGCTTCTGGACAGGGAAGGACGAGCAGTACTTC. The chain is built from TRBV5-1 and TRBJ2-7, with 8 positions matching TRBD1. V was clipped by 2 bases and J by 5 bases; unmatched bases: 6. This CDR3 comprises 14 residues. Germline CDR1 is SGHRS and CDR2 is YFSETQ.

The chain employs TRBV30 and TRBJ1-4, with D hard to call. V was shortened by 4 bases and J by 7 bases, with 10 bases between the two germline ends. Looked up from germline, CDR1 is GTSNPN and CDR2 is SVGIG (reference sequence). The CDR3 covers 12 residues. CDR3: CAWKGGSEKLFF. The CDR3 DNA reads as TGTGCCTGGAAAGGAGGGAGTGAAAAACTGTTTTTT.

The rearrangement uses TRBV5-4 and TRBJ2-2, with a tentative D call TRBD2 (6 bases). The V end was cut by 4 bases, the J end by 0 bases, with 13 bases between. The CDR3 runs to 16 residues. Per the germline V gene, CDR1 is SGHNT and CDR2 is YYREEE (reference sequence). The CDR3 protein is CASSVSTRANTGELFF. The DNA of the CDR3 is TGTGCCAGCAGCGTTTCGACTAGGGCGAACACCGGGGAGCTGTTTTTT.

V is TRBV18 and J is TRBJ1-4; 8 positions agree with TRBD1. The V gene end was trimmed by 3 bases and the J gene end by 5 bases; junction bases not matched to a gene: 5. The V gene's germline CDR1 is KGHSH and CDR2 LQKENI. The CDR3 has 15 amino acids. DNA for the CDR3: TGTGCCAGCTCACCTCGGACAGGGCGAAATGAAAAACTGTTTTTT. It codes for CASSPRTGRNEKLFF.

This clone came up once. The DNA is omitted, as the CDR3 cannot be located on it reliably, and the CDR3 follows TCRdb's listing. The chain joins TRBV5-6 to TRBJ2-7. The germline CDR1 and CDR2 sequences are SGHDT and YYEEEE. The CDR3 spans 11 amino acids, including both terminal residues. This CDR3 reads CASSFGAGIIF.

The CDR3 coding sequence is TGTGCCAGCAGTTTCCGATCCTGGCTGATGAACACTGAAGCTTTCTTT. This translates into CASSFRSWLMNTEAFF. The chain carries TRBV28 and TRBJ1-1; no clear D gene. The CDR3 is made up of 16 amino acids. Germline assignment: CDR1 MDHEN and CDR2 SYDVKM. Trimming shortened V by 3 bases and J by 0 bases, and 14 bases separated the two germline ends.

The V call is TRBV10-2, the J call TRBJ2-1; D gene uncertain. CDR1 WSHSY and CDR2 SAAADI come from the germline V gene. The CDR3 is 13 amino acids. Trimming left V 2 bases short and J 10 bases short, with 12 bases between. The CDR3 sequence: CASSEHTRWEQFF. The CDR3 region has the DNA TGCGCCAGCAGTGAGCACACACGTTGGGAGCAGTTCTTC.

The chain recombines TRBV19 with TRBJ2-7; 8 nucleotides match TRBD1. With V trimmed by 4 bases and J by 1 base, 3 bases remained unmatched. The CDR3 consists of 14 residues. Per germline, CDR1 LNHDA and CDR2 SQIVND (reference sequence). The CDR3: CASSRTGPSYEQYF. The CDR3 coding sequence is TGTGCCAGTAGTAGGACAGGGCCATCCTACGAGCAGTACTTC.

V is TRBV10-3 and J is TRBJ2-2; 8 bases match TRBD1. Germline V gene sequence: CDR1 ENHRY, CDR2 SYGVKD. The CDR3 sequence is 18 residues long. With V trimmed by 4 bases and J by 7 bases, 17 bases remained unmatched. The CDR3 nucleotides are TGTGCCATCAGTGCGTGGACAGGGTCAGGGGAAGCGTTCGGGGAGCTGTTTTTT. Its protein product is CAISAWTGSGEAFGELFF.

About this clone itself: The sample has other DNA sequences that encode this CDR3 too. The rearrangement uses TRBV2 and TRBJ2-2; D is ambiguous. The CDR3 totals 15 residues. V lost 0 bases and J 3 bases, leaving 8 bases between the germline ends. Looked up from germline, CDR1 is SNHLY and CDR2 is FYNNEI. The CDR3 loop is CASSEATGYTGELFF. CDR3 in DNA: TGTGCCAGCAGTGAAGCGACCGGGTACACCGGGGAGCTGTTTTTT.

The chain joins TRBV11-1 to TRBJ1-1, with D possibly being TRBD1 (5 bases). The CDR3 runs 14 residues. CDR1 and CDR2 from the germline V gene are SGHAT and FQDESV (reference sequence). V was pared by 1 base and J by 5 bases, with 11 bases between. CDR3 sequence (DNA): TGTGCCAGCAGCTTAGACGGGGGAGGGACTGAAGCTTTCTTT. Translating gives CASSLDGGGTEAFF.